Reported below is one T cell receptor beta chain. Its matching antigen is unknown. Via MiXCR, TCRdb re-called the 5' RACE reads, giving one row per CDR3 protein. The profile shows about 530,000 distinct CDR3 sequences, roughly 15% of them singletons. Germline V gives CDR1 SEHNR, CDR2 FQNEAQ (reference sequence). CDR3 length: 14 amino acids. Trimming stripped 5 bases from V and 0 bases from J, with 10 bases between. This sample is drawn from a study of identical twins. The study, taken as a whole, reports: Sharing of beta out-of-frame sequences by twins showed a weaker excess.

The same specimen was also included in a second study, on yellow fever vaccine responses in identical twins.

Sample: CD4+ T cells sorted from blood. This chain connects TRBV7-9 to TRBJ2-5, with unresolved D. The receptor was derived from a woman in her late teens or twenties in good health. The CDR3 DNA reads TGTGCCAGCAGCATGGAAAGAGACCAAGAGACCCAGTACTTC. Protein sequence: CASSMERDQETQYF.